Below, 29 T cell receptor beta chains from the same sample are listed, as sequenced in a study of beta chain features in type 1 diabetes. All of the isolated RNA was reverse transcribed, so expressed TCRB transcripts were sequenced. Assay used: immunoSEQ multiplex PCR; TCRdb lists only in-frame clones, some missing. In the table there are approximately 330,000 clones, 9.5% to 11% of which are singletons. Sample: naive CD4+ T cells from blood. These receptors were taken from a woman under 40 in good health.

This chain joins TRBV27 and TRBJ1-2; TRBD1 aligns across 11 bases. This CDR3 spans 14 amino acids. V lost 4 bases to trimming and J lost 4 bases; unmatched junction nucleotides: 2. Germline V gene data show CDR1 as MNHEY and CDR2 as SMNVEV (reference sequence). The CDR3 spells CASSSGTGGYGYTF. CDR3 coding DNA: TGTGCCAGCAGTTCGGGGACAGGGGGCTATGGCTACACCTTC.

V usage is TRBV15 and J usage is TRBJ1-1; D is undetermined. This CDR3 region has 12 residues. Trimming removed 1 base from V and 6 bases from J, with 6 bases in between. Germline-derived CDR1 and CDR2 are LNHNV and YYDKDF (reference sequence). CDR3 loop: CATSRGTAEAFF. The CDR3 bases are TGTGCCACCAGCAGAGGTACGGCTGAAGCTTTCTTT.

The chain recombines TRBV5-1 with TRBJ2-5; TRBD1 might be the D (6 bases). The CDR3 runs to 13 residues. Trimming removed 0 bases from V and 7 bases from J, with 10 bases in between. Germline V lookup: CDR1 SGHRS, CDR2 YFSETQ. Here the CDR3 DNA reads TGCGCCAGCAGCTTGGGACAGGAGGCGACCCAGTACTTC. Amino acid sequence: CASSLGQEATQYF.

V is TRBV30 and J is TRBJ1-1; D possibly corresponds to TRBD1 (6 bases). The V end lost 4 bases, the J end lost 1 base, and 16 bases lay between the germline ends. The CDR3 loop spans 15 amino acids. Per the germline V gene, CDR1 is GTSNPN and CDR2 is SVGIG (reference sequence). Here the CDR3 reads CAWNHRVSSNTEAFF. In DNA, the CDR3 is TGTGCCTGGAACCACAGGGTTTCCTCGAACACTGAAGCTTTCTTT.

V is TRBV5-6 and J is TRBJ2-1; D remains unclear. V was cut by 0 bases and J by 0 bases, with 7 bases left in between. The CDR3 consists of 15 residues. The germline V gene encodes CDR1 SGHDT and CDR2 YYEEEE. The CDR3 bases are TGTGCCAGCAGCTTGGTTACCAGCTCCTACAATGAGCAGTTCTTC. This gives the protein CASSLVTSSYNEQFF. Complete variable domain (other parts from reference TRBV5-6 and TRBJ2-1): DAGVTQSPTHLIKTRGQQVTLRCSPKSGHDTVSWYQQALGQGPQFIFQYYEEEERQRGNFPDRFSGHQFPNYSSELNVNALLLGDSALYLCASSLVTSSYNEQFFGPGTRLTVL.

This clone was counted only a few times. The rearrangement joins TRBV9 to TRBJ2-5; 12 positions agree with TRBD2. The CDR3 contains 16 residues. Germline CDR1 reads SGDLS; CDR2 reads YYNGEE. Trimming cost V 3 bases and J 5 bases; bases outside gene matches: 8. CDR3 region: CASSATSGRTYETQYF. CDR3 sequence (DNA): TGTGCCAGCAGCGCCACTAGCGGGAGGACGTATGAGACCCAGTACTTC.

The chain carries TRBV7-6 and TRBJ2-7; 13 nucleotides match TRBD2. Germline values: CDR1 SGHVS, CDR2 FNYEAQ. The CDR3 is made up of 15 amino acids. The V and J ends lost 5 bases and 5 bases, in that order; junction bases with no gene match: 6. CDR3 bases: TGTGCCAGCAGCGAACTAGCGGGAGGGCCCGACGAGCAGTACTTC. Translating it yields CASSELAGGPDEQYF. Together with reference TRBV7-6 and TRBJ2-7, the CDR3 gives the full variable domain: GAGVSQSPRYKVTKRGQDVALRCDPISGHVSLYWYRQALGQGPEFLTYFNYEAQQDKSGLPNDRFSAERPEGSISTLTIQRTEQRDSAMYRCASSELAGGPDEQYFGPGTRLTVT.

CDR3 in amino acids: CASSLEARRLVETQYF. The CDR3 region has the DNA TGTGCCAGCAGCTTAGAAGCGCGGAGACTGGTGGAGACCCAGTACTTC. The chain combines TRBV11-3 with TRBJ2-5; D gene uncertain. This CDR3 contains 16 residues. Germline CDR1 reads SGHNT; CDR2 reads YENEEA. The V and J ends lost 0 bases and 5 bases respectively, with 16 bases between them.

The V gene is TRBV7-3, the J gene TRBJ2-4; maybe TRBD2 (5 bases). Germline V lookup: CDR1 SGHTA, CDR2 FQGTGA. V was clipped by 3 bases and J by 8 bases, with 11 bases between them. The CDR3 has 13 residues. As DNA, the CDR3 is TGTGCCAGCAGCTTGACTAAATTGGACATTCAGTACTTC. Its translation is CASSLTKLDIQYF.

This clone appeared a few times. This rearrangement joins TRBV6-6 to TRBJ2-2, with 8 nucleotides matching TRBD1. Looked up from germline, CDR1 is MNHNY and CDR2 is SVGAGI (reference sequence). The trim removed 6 bases at V and 3 bases at J, leaving 6 bases unmatched. The CDR3 consists of 15 residues. The CDR3 protein is CASRVTGGDTGELFF. The CDR3 DNA is TGTGCCAGCAGGGTTACAGGGGGTGACACCGGGGAGCTGTTTTTT.

Here the CDR3 reads CASSFQYSYEQYF. CDR3 sequence (DNA): TGTGCCAGCAGCTTCCAGTATTCCTACGAGCAGTACTTC. This chain connects TRBV7-9 to TRBJ2-7; D gene uncertain. This CDR3 is built from 13 residues. Germline CDR1 is SEHNR and CDR2 is FQNEAQ (reference sequence). V was trimmed by 3 bases and J by 1 base, leaving 7 bases between them.

This clone came up a few times. The chain uses TRBV7-2 and TRBJ2-7; the D is unclear. The CDR3 has 15 amino acids. The germline V gene has CDR1 SGHTA and CDR2 FQGNSA. The V end lost 6 bases, the J end lost 7 bases, and 22 bases lay between the germline ends. The CDR3 region is CASSPFSRNDPEQYF. The CDR3, as DNA: TGTGCCAGCAGTCCCTTTAGCCGCAATGATCCAGAGCAGTACTTC.

The chain employs TRBV7-3 and TRBJ2-1, with 11 bases identical to TRBD2. The CDR3 runs to 16 residues. V trimming: 5 bases; J trimming: 7 bases; junction bases outside the gene matches: 10. Germline CDR1 is SGHTA and CDR2 is FQGTGA. The CDR3 here is CASSPTTSGIVNEQFF. CDR3 DNA: TGTGCCAGCAGCCCTACGACTAGCGGGATAGTAAATGAGCAGTTCTTC.

The gene calls are TRBV30 and TRBJ2-7; 10 bases map to TRBD1. The CDR3 sequence is 13 residues long. Per germline, CDR1 GTSNPN and CDR2 SVGIG (reference sequence). V shed 5 bases and J 2 bases; nucleotides not matched to a gene: 3. The CDR3 region is CAWGQGVPYEQYF. CDR3 DNA sequence: TGTGCCTGGGGACAGGGGGTACCCTACGAGCAGTACTTC.

The chain combines TRBV28 with TRBJ2-1; 9 bases align to TRBD1. This CDR3 region has 15 residues. Germline CDR1 MDHEN, CDR2 SYDVKM. V shed 4 bases, J shed 6 bases, and the junction held 7 bases outside the gene matches. The CDR3 here is CASSSGTGYSNEQFF. DNA of the CDR3: TGTGCCAGCAGTTCCGGGACAGGGTATTCCAATGAGCAGTTCTTC.

The V call is TRBV9, the J call TRBJ2-7, with D perhaps TRBD2 (6 bases). The CDR3 totals 16 residues. CDR1 SGDLS and CDR2 YYNGEE come from the germline V gene. Trimming left V 2 bases short and J 4 bases short, with 19 bases between. The CDR3 reads CASSVEPTRRLYEQYF. The CDR3 nucleotides are TGTGCCAGCAGCGTCGAGCCGACTAGGCGGCTATACGAGCAGTACTTC.

This clone was counted only a few times. V and J are TRBV7-3 and TRBJ1-5, with D hard to call. The V end was cut by 4 bases, the J end by 4 bases, with 8 bases between. The CDR3 totals 13 residues. CDR1 and CDR2 from the germline V gene are SGHTA and FQGTGA. The CDR3 reads CASSSGHNQPQHF. CDR3 nucleotides: TGTGCCAGCAGCTCGGGTCATAATCAGCCCCAGCATTTT.

This clone was observed a few times. The chain has TRBV10-3 and TRBJ2-5; the D gene is possibly TRBD1 (5 bases). This CDR3 is 16 amino acids long. V dropped 1 base and J dropped 1 base, with 13 bases sitting between them. Germline-derived CDR1 and CDR2 are ENHRY and SYGVKD. The CDR3 nucleotides are TGTGCCATCAGTGAGTGGGGCAGAAACTCCCAAGAGACCCAGTACTTC. This codes for CAISEWGRNSQETQYF.

The chain couples TRBV5-4 to TRBJ2-3; 12 bases map to TRBD2. After removal of 4 bases from V and 10 bases from J, the junction contained 10 bases not matched to a gene. This CDR3 has 15 residues. Germline lookup yields CDR1 SGHNT and CDR2 YYREEE (reference sequence). CDR3 DNA: TGTGCCAGCAGCCCGGGACTAGCGGGCCTAGGGCCGCAGTATTTT. This codes for CASSPGLAGLGPQYF.

This clone was picked up a small number of times. DNA for the CDR3: TGTGCCAGCAGCCTACTAACTAGCGGGATCTACGAGCAGTACTTC. This gives the protein CASSLLTSGIYEQYF. The V call is TRBV7-9, the J call TRBJ2-7; 10 positions agree with TRBD2. With 5 bases clipped from V and 3 bases from J, the junction kept 7 bases outside the gene matches. The CDR3 loop spans 15 amino acids. In germline, CDR1 is SEHNR, CDR2 FQNEAQ (reference sequence).

This clone was found a few times. The V and J genes are TRBV2 and TRBJ2-3; no clear D. The CDR3 is 14 residues long. With 1 base removed from V and 2 bases from J, the gap between germline ends came to 7 bases. The germline gives CDR1 SNHLY, CDR2 FYNNEI. CDR3 loop: CASSEVAFTDTQYF. In DNA, the CDR3 is TGTGCCAGCAGTGAAGTGGCTTTCACAGATACGCAGTATTTT.

This rearrangement joins TRBV4-2 to TRBJ2-7, with 7 bases aligning to TRBD1. Germline V gene data show CDR1 as LGHNA and CDR2 as YNFKEQ. The CDR3 sequence is 13 residues long. V lost 5 bases and J lost 4; bases outside the gene matches: 5. The CDR3 is CASSSGQNYEQYF. The CDR3, as DNA: TGTGCCAGCAGCTCGGGACAGAATTACGAGCAGTACTTC.

This sequence joins TRBV4-2 and TRBJ2-5; TRBD2 is a possible D gene (6 bases). Germline loops: CDR1 LGHNA, CDR2 YNFKEQ. V lost 1 base to trimming and J lost 2 bases, with 14 bases between them. CDR3 size: 16 residues. CDR3 nucleotides: TGTGCCAGCAGCCAAGCCGGCGGGGACTTACAAGAGACCCAGTACTTC. Amino acids: CASSQAGGDLQETQYF.

The V gene is TRBV11-3, the J gene TRBJ2-1, with D maybe TRBD1 (6 bases). The CDR3 is made up of 13 amino acids. V was cut by 5 bases and J by 3 bases, with 8 bases left in between. Germline lookup yields CDR1 SGHNT and CDR2 YENEEA. CDR3 residues: CASSHRDYNEQFF. The CDR3 nucleotides are TGTGCCAGCAGCCACAGGGACTACAATGAGCAGTTCTTC. The full variable domain, its missing parts supplied by reference TRBV11-3 and TRBJ2-1, is EAGVVQSPRYKIIEKKQPVAFWCNPISGHNTLYWYLQNLGQGPELLIRYENEEAVDDSQLPKDRFSAERLKGVDSTLKIQPAELGDSAVYLCASSHRDYNEQFFGPGTRLTVL.

This clone was seen only a few times. The chain employs TRBV7-3 and TRBJ2-5; 8 nucleotides align to TRBD2. The CDR3 covers 15 residues. The V and J ends lost 3 bases and 4 bases, in that order; junction bases with no gene match: 7. Looked up from germline, CDR1 is SGHTA and CDR2 is FQGTGA. CDR3 amino acids: CASSFSAGGGETQYF. The CDR3 nucleotides are TGTGCCAGCAGCTTTTCTGCGGGGGGCGGAGAGACCCAGTACTTC.

This clone showed up just a few times. This chain links TRBV15 with TRBJ2-1, with 7 bases identical to TRBD2. Germline V gene data show CDR1 as LNHNV and CDR2 as YYDKDF (reference sequence). This CDR3 has 15 amino acids. Germline trimming cut 0 bases from V and 4 bases from J; bases unmatched to any gene: 3. CDR3 DNA sequence: TGTGCCACCAGCAGAGAGCGACTAGCTTACAATGAGCAGTTCTTC. This encodes CATSRERLAYNEQFF.

The rearrangement uses TRBV27 and TRBJ1-1; D perhaps matches TRBD1 (6 bases). The germline V and J ends were trimmed by 0 bases and 1 base, with 24 bases remaining between them. Germline V gives CDR1 MNHEY, CDR2 SMNVEV (reference sequence). The CDR3 has 20 amino acids. Here the CDR3 DNA reads TGTGCCAGCAGTTTATCGGTACTTCAGGGGAGGGGTATAAAGAACACTGAAGCTTTCTTT. Its protein is CASSLSVLQGRGIKNTEAFF.

The chain recombines TRBV29-1 with TRBJ2-5; 7 bases are shared with TRBD1. J lost 5 bases, V lost 5 bases, and 11 bases had no gene match. Germline assignment: CDR1 SQVTM and CDR2 ANQGSEA. The CDR3 runs to 14 residues. The CDR3, as DNA: TGCAGCGTTTCACGGGACAGTTTTCCCGAGACCCAGTACTTC. This sequence encodes CSVSRDSFPETQYF.

The chain couples TRBV15 to TRBJ2-7; the match to TRBD2 covers 8 bases. CDR3 length: 14 residues. The germline CDR1 and CDR2 sequences are LNHNV and YYDKDF (reference sequence). The trim removed 0 bases at V and 7 bases at J, leaving 5 bases unmatched. The CDR3 is CATSRETSEGEQYF. Written as DNA, the CDR3 is TGTGCCACCAGCAGAGAGACTAGCGAAGGGGAGCAGTACTTC.